This T cell receptor (beta chain) was identified during a study of blood T cell repertoires in COVID-19. Study-wide context: Sites across the United States, Italy and Spain contributed samples from acute and convalescent COVID-19. T cells, B-cell-depleted T cells, or PBMCs provided the cDNA or gDNA that served as material.

Study processing details: Amplification of reference gene primers provided the estimated nucleated cell counts. The table came from immunoSEQ multiplex PCR; TCRdb's copy has only in-frame clones and leaves some out. The V and J calls and clone size were taken over from that table, and D and trimming were inferred from the DNA. This repertoire shows 100,000 to 120,000 clones, under 75% found once; its top ten account for 6% to 8.5%. Looked up from germline, CDR1 is MNHEY and CDR2 is SVGAGI. Between the trimmed V and J ends, which lost 5 bases and 5 bases, there was a span of 13 bases. This CDR3 has 15 residues.

This receptor was identified in a woman in her sixties with acute or convalescent COVID-19. Sequencing was performed on peripheral blood. The chain carries TRBV6-5 and TRBJ1-6, with D tentatively TRBD1 (6 bases). This CDR3 reads CASSTRGQNNSPLHF. The DNA of the CDR3 is TGTGCCAGCAGTACCCGAGGACAGAATAATTCACCCCTCCACTTT.